This T cell receptor beta chain was found in a study of T cell responses to AZD1222 COVID-19 vaccine. Per germline, CDR1 SGHRS and CDR2 YFSETQ. Trimming at V came to 1 base and at J to 1 base, leaving 1 base not matched to a gene. The CDR3 is made up of 14 amino acids. Study-wide findings and caveats: Among vaccine-associated CD4 TCRs, coverage spanned spike, with dominance at 160-218 and 743-854.

Some clones are missing from TCRdb's copy, which holds only in-frame ones; the method was immunoSEQ multiplex PCR. The table records approximately 130,000 clones, under 95% of them present only once. Turning to this clone: Its target is not known.

The material sequenced was peripheral blood, taken on day 0 of AZD1222 vaccination. J is TRBJ1-1 and V is TRBV5-1; 7 nucleotides line up with TRBD1. The source is an adult in good health. CDR3 sequence (DNA): TGCGCCAGCAGCTTGAACAGGGGGAACACTGAAGCTTTCTTT. This translates into CASSLNRGNTEAFF.